These T cell receptor beta chains were read from a single sample in a study of OX40 agonist ivuxolimab in advanced cancers. TCRdb's copy holds only in-frame clones and misses some; the assay was immunoSEQ multiplex PCR. The repertoire holds roughly 58,000 clones, approximately 88% seen once, with approximately 0.76% in the top ten. Here the sequenced sample was CD4+ or CD8+ T cells sorted from blood, taken in a trial of the OX40 agonist ivuxolimab. The receptors were gathered from an adult with an advanced solid tumor such as melanoma, head and neck, liver or kidney cancer. Both conserved end residues are part of each CDR3. The order of the fields is V gene, D gene, clone size, J gene, CDR3 DNA, CDR3 protein. The D gene is left open where the match is weak. Clone size is stated in some rows and not others, as once, few, many or a class when expanded.

>TRBV2|.|few|TRBJ1-2
TGTGCCAGCAGGCAGAGGAGCGTTGGCTACACCTTC
CASRQRSVGYTF
>TRBV5-1|TRBD1|.|TRBJ2-7
TGCGCCAGCAGGCCCGACAGGGCGGAGCAGTACTTC
CASRPDRAEQYF
>TRBV27|.|.|TRBJ2-5
TGTGCCAGCAGTGCCCGCCGGGGGAGTCTGGAGACCCAGTACTTC
CASSARRGSLETQYF
>TRBV6-5|TRBD1|.|TRBJ2-2
TGTGCCAGCAGTTGGGACAGGGCGAACACCGGGGAGCTGTTTTTT
CASSWDRANTGELFF
>TRBV9|TRBD2|.|TRBJ2-5
TGTGCCAGCAGCCCCGGACTAGCGGGAGGTTGGGAGACCCAGTACTTC
CASSPGLAGGWETQYF
>TRBV28|.|.|TRBJ1-2
TGTGCCAGCACCATAGGTAAAGGTAGTGGCTACACCTTC
CASTIGKGSGYTF
>TRBV10-3|TRBD1|.|TRBJ2-2
TGTGCCATCAGTGAGTCCTTTGGACAGGGGGCCCGCACCGGGGAGCTGTTTTTT
CAISESFGQGARTGELFF
>TRBV30|.|few|TRBJ1-5
TGTGCCTGGAGTGCCCGAACTCCCACAGGGTGGGGGGCCCAGCATTTT
CAWSARTPTGWGAQHF
>TRBV6-5|.|few|TRBJ2-1
TGTGCCAGCCGCGGGACTTCAAGGGGCAATGAGCAGTTCTTC
CASRGTSRGNEQFF
>TRBV30|.|once|TRBJ1-6
TGTGCCTGGAGAAGGAACTCCTGGAATTCACCCCTCCACTTT
CAWRRNSWNSPLHF
>TRBV27|TRBD2|.|TRBJ2-7
TGTGCCAGCAGTTTATCCCCCCGGGGGGTGGATGGGGAGCAGTACTTC
CASSLSPRGVDGEQYF
>TRBV5-5|.|.|TRBJ1-2
TGTGCCAGCAGCTTGGGGGGGTATGGCTACACCTTC
CASSLGGYGYTF
>TRBV4-2|.|once|TRBJ1-2
TGTGCCAGCAGCCCGGCTCTGGGAAGTGGATATGGCTACACCTTC
CASSPALGSGYGYTF
>TRBV5-1|.|.|TRBJ1-1
TGCGCCAGCAGCTTGGCCGGTGGGCCGAACACTGAAGCTTTCTTT
CASSLAGGPNTEAFF
>TRBV5-4|.|once|TRBJ2-2
TGTGCCAGCAGCTTTACACAAACCGGGGAGCTGTTTTTT
CASSFTQTGELFF
>TRBV28|.|.|TRBJ1-3
TGTGCCAGCATCCGCGTGAGACCGAACTCTGGAAACACCATATATTTT
CASIRVRPNSGNTIYF
>TRBV14|.|.|TRBJ2-3
TGTGCCAGCACGAACACAGATACGCAGTATTTT
CASTNTDTQYF